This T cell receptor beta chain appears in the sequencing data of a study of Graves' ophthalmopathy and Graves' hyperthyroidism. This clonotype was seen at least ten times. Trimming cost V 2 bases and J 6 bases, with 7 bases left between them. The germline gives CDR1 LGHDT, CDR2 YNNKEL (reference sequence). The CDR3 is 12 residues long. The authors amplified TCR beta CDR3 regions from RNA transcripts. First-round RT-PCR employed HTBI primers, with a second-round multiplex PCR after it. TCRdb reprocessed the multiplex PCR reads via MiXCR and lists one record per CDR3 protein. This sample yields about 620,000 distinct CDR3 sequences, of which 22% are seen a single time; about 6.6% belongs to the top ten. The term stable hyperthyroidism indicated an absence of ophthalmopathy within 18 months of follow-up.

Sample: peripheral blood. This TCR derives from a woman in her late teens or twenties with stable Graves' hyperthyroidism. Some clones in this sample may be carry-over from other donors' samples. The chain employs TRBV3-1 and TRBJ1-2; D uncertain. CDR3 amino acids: CASSQRANGYTF. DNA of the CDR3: TGTGCCAGCAGCCAACGCGCAAATGGCTACACCTTC.